The entry that follows covers one T cell receptor beta chain sequence. Antigen unknown. Germline CDR1 is LNHNV and CDR2 is YYDKDF (reference sequence). The CDR3 contains 15 residues. With 0 bases clipped from V and 7 bases from J, the junction kept 4 bases outside the gene matches. TRB rearrangements spanning V, D and J were amplified using mixed TRB-A/B primers. TCRdb re-analysed the multiplex PCR reads in MiXCR, keeping a single row per CDR3 protein. Of 2,500 to 3,500 distinct CDR3 sequences listed, 30% to 40% are singletons. Peripheral blood genomic DNA, not sorted cells or RNA, was the template. The data stem from a study of T cell repertoires in aging, cancer and after chemotherapy. Study details: Patients with glioblastoma brain tumors were sampled before and after temozolomide-based therapy. Some 9.4 million TCR reads made up the full dataset. Findings and caveats of the study: Healthy donors lost TCR diversity with age mainly through richness, cancer patients through richness and evenness.

The chain links TRBV15 to TRBJ1-1; TRBD1 agrees at 11 bases. Sequencing input: blood. The sequence came from a human donor with a solid tumor. For the CDR3, the DNA is TGTGCCACCAGCAGAGAAGGACAGGGGGCGGATGAAGCTTTCTTT. Amino acids: CATSREGQGADEAFF.